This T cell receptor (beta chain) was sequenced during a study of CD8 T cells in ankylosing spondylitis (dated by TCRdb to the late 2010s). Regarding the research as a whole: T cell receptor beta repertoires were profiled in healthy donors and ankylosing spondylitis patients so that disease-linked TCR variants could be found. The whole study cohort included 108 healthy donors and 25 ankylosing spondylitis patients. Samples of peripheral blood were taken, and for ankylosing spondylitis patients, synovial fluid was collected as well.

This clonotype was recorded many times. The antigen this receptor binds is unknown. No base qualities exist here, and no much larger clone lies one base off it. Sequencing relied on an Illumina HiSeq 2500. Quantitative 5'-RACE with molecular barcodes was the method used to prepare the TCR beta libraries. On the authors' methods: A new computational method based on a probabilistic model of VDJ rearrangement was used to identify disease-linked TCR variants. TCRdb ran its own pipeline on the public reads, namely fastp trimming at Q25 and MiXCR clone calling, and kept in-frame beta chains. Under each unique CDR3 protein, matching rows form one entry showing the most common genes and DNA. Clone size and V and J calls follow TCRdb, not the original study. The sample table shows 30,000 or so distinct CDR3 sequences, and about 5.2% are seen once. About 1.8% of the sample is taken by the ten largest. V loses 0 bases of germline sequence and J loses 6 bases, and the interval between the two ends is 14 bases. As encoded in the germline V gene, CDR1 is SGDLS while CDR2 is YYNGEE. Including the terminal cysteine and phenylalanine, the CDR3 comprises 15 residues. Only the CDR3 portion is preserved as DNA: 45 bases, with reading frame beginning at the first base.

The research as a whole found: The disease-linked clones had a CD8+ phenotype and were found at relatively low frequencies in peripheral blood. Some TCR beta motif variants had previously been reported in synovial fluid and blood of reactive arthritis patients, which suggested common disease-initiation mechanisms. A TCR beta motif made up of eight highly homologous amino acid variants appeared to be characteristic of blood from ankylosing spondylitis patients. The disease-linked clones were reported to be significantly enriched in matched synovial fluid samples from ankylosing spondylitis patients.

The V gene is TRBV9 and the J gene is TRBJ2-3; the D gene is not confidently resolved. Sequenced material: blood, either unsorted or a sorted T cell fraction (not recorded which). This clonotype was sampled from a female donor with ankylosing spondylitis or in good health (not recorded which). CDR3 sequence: CASSVGGIGRDTQYF. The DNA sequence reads TGTGCCAGCAGCGTAGGCGGTATAGGTCGGGATACGCAGTATTTT.